Listed here is a single T cell receptor (beta chain). Authors' data handling: Amplification of reference gene primers was used by the study to estimate nucleated cell counts. The table came from immunoSEQ multiplex PCR; TCRdb's copy has only in-frame clones and leaves some out. Clonal size and the V and J genes are those of that table, whereas D and trimming came from the DNA. The repertoire holds around 99,000 clones, with roughly 83% as singletons. The sample originates from a study of blood T cell repertoires in COVID-19. Across the study: Specimens from acute and convalescent COVID-19 originated in the United States, Italy and Spain. Sources were T cells, B-cell-depleted T cells, or PBMCs; the material itself was cDNA or gDNA.

Germline V CDR1 and CDR2: SGHRS, YFSETQ. The CDR3 loop spans 15 amino acids. V dropped 2 bases and J dropped 1 base, with 12 bases sitting between them. This clonotype originated in a human donor in a cohort sampled during active COVID-19. Sample: peripheral blood. J is TRBJ1-1 and V is TRBV5-1, with D tentatively TRBD1 (5 bases). In DNA form, the CDR3 reads TGCGCCAGCAGCTTCACTGACAGTTCGAACACTGAAGCTTTCTTT. Its protein product is CASSFTDSSNTEAFF.